The 13 T cell receptor beta chains below all came from one sample that was sequenced in a study of identical twins. TCRdb re-called the 5' RACE reads with MiXCR, one entry per CDR3 protein. The sample lists approximately 230,000 distinct CDR3 sequences; over 12% were seen once. The sample consisted of memory (CD45RO+) T cells sorted from blood. All receptors derive from a woman aged 18 to 35 in good health.

Only a few counts were recorded for this clonotype. The chain joins TRBV2 to TRBJ2-3; D is unclear. Germline assignment: CDR1 SNHLY and CDR2 FYNNEI. The CDR3 has 14 residues. V lost 8 bases and J lost 0, with 12 bases in between. CDR3 bases: TGTGCCAGCCGATCCGGGTCTAGCACAGATACGCAGTATTTT. This encodes CASRSGSSTDTQYF.

V and J are TRBV9 and TRBJ2-1, with TRBD2 as a possible D gene (6 bases). Trimming stripped 4 bases from V and 7 bases from J, with 21 bases between. CDR3 length: 16 amino acids. Germline V gene lookup returns CDR1 SGDLS and CDR2 YYNGEE. The CDR3 nucleotides are TGTGCCAGCAGCCCTCAACGTGGGGGGTTGGGGAATGAGCAGTTCTTC. Its translation: CASSPQRGGLGNEQFF.

This clonotype appeared many times. DNA for the CDR3: TGTGCCAGCAGTTTATCCCCGGGGACTAGCACAGATACGCAGTATTTT. Protein: CASSLSPGTSTDTQYF. This chain connects TRBV12-3 or TRBV12-4 to TRBJ2-3; D might be TRBD2 (6 bases). The CDR3 runs 16 residues. Deletions cut 2 bases from V and 0 bases from J, with 12 bases between.

The sample holds a few counts of this clonotype. This chain connects TRBV20-1 to TRBJ2-3, with D hard to call. The CDR3 length is 16 residues. V gave up 1 base and J gave up 2 bases, with 16 bases separating them. Germline-derived CDR1 and CDR2 are DFQATT and SNEGSKA (reference sequence). The CDR3 protein is CSARGVGPGATDTQYF. The DNA for the CDR3 is TGCAGTGCTAGAGGTGTAGGGCCAGGAGCCACAGATACGCAGTATTTT.

V and J are TRBV28 and TRBJ2-7, with D tentatively TRBD2 (6 bases). The V and J ends lost 6 bases and 3 bases respectively, with 12 bases between them. The CDR3 totals 13 residues. The germline gives CDR1 MDHEN, CDR2 SYDVKM. The CDR3 reads CASSNGGFYEQYF. DNA for the CDR3: TGTGCCAGCAGCAACGGGGGTTTCTACGAGCAGTACTTC.

Only a few counts were recorded for this clonotype. V usage is TRBV29-1 and J usage is TRBJ1-2; no firm D call. Trimming cost V 0 bases and J 4 bases, with 12 bases left between them. Germline V gene sequence: CDR1 SQVTM, CDR2 ANQGSEA. The CDR3 length is 14 residues. Here the CDR3 reads CSVEDPLRSYGYTF. In DNA form, the CDR3 reads TGCAGCGTTGAAGATCCCCTAAGGTCCTATGGCTACACCTTC.

This clonotype has only a few counts. The gene calls are TRBV20-1 and TRBJ2-3; D call uncertain. CDR3 length: 11 residues. Germline V CDR1 and CDR2: DFQATT, SNEGSKA (reference sequence). V gave up 6 bases and J gave up 0 bases, with 4 bases separating them. The CDR3 is CSASSTDTQYF. DNA for the CDR3: TGCAGTGCCTCTAGCACAGATACGCAGTATTTT.

This chain links TRBV9 with TRBJ2-1; D might be TRBD1 (5 bases). V shed 1 base and J shed 8 bases, with 13 bases lying between them. Germline CDR1 is SGDLS and CDR2 is YYNGEE. This CDR3 spans 14 amino acids. CDR3 region: CASSVSGFPDEQFF. In DNA, the CDR3 is TGTGCCAGCAGCGTATCAGGGTTCCCGGATGAGCAGTTCTTC.

This chain connects TRBV27 to TRBJ1-6, with a tentative D call TRBD1 (5 bases). This CDR3 comprises 15 residues. Germline V lookup: CDR1 MNHEY, CDR2 SMNVEV (reference sequence). V lost 6 bases and J 9 bases, leaving 18 bases between the germline ends. CDR3 region: CASRRSGAAISPLHF. In DNA form, the CDR3 reads TGTGCCAGCAGAAGAAGTGGGGCGGCAATTTCACCCCTCCACTTT.

This clonotype has more than one count but fewer than ten. The genes are TRBV7-9 and TRBJ2-7; no clear D gene. In germline, CDR1 is SEHNR, CDR2 FQNEAQ (reference sequence). V was pared by 8 bases and J by 2 bases, with 13 bases between. The CDR3 extends over 13 amino acids. For the CDR3, the DNA is TGTGCCAGCGGCTGGACGGACCCCTACGAGCAGTACTTC. Its protein product is CASGWTDPYEQYF.

This clonotype has more than one count but fewer than ten. The chain combines TRBV20-1 with TRBJ1-5, with 11 bases fitting TRBD1. In germline, CDR1 is DFQATT, CDR2 SNEGSKA (reference sequence). V trimming: 6 bases; J trimming: 2 bases; junction bases outside the gene matches: 9. This CDR3 is 16 amino acids long. This CDR3 reads CSATGTGGMGNQPQHF. CDR3 DNA sequence: TGCAGTGCCACCGGGACAGGGGGAATGGGCAATCAGCCCCAGCATTTT.

This clonotype was observed a few times. The chain joins TRBV10-3 to TRBJ1-1; D may be TRBD1 (5 bases). Germline V gene lookup returns CDR1 ENHRY and CDR2 SYGVKD. The CDR3 is made up of 14 amino acids. The V gene lost 6 bases and the J gene lost 1 base, with 12 bases spanning the gap. Written as DNA, the CDR3 is TGTGCCATCAGCCCAGGGCAGGGGAACACTGAAGCTTTCTTT. It specifies CAISPGQGNTEAFF.

This clonotype was seen only a few times. The chain links TRBV27 to TRBJ2-1; 12 bases are a match to TRBD2. The CDR3 has 13 amino acids. CDR1 and CDR2 (germline): MNHEY, SMNVEV (reference sequence). DNA of the CDR3: TGTGCAATTCGGGCTAGCGGGGGGGGTGAGCAGTTCTTC. Protein product: CAIRASGGGEQFF.